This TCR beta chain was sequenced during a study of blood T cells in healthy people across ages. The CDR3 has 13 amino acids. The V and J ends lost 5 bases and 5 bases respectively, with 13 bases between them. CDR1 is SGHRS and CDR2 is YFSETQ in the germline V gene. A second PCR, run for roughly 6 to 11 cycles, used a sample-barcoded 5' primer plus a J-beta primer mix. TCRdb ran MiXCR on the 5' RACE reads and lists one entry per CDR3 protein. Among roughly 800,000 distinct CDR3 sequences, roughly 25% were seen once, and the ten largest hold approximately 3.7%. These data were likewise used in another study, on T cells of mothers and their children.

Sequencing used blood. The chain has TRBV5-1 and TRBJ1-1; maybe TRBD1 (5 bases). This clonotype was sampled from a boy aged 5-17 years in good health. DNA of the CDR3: TGCGCCAGCAGACCCCAGGGAGGTACTGAAGCTTTCTTT. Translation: CASRPQGGTEAFF.